These 18 T cell receptor beta chains share one sample of origin, sequenced in a study of T cell responses to AZD1222 COVID-19 vaccine. Profiling relied on immunoSEQ multiplex PCR, and the TCRdb table lists in-frame clones only, not all of them. The sample carries around 150,000 clones, around 84% recorded once. Sample: peripheral blood, taken on day 0 of AZD1222 vaccination. These receptors all stem from an adult in good health.

The rearrangement joins TRBV4-1 to TRBJ2-7; 10 bases fit TRBD1. The germline V gene has CDR1 MGHRA and CDR2 YSYEKL. This CDR3 is built from 18 residues. J lost 2 bases, V lost 0 bases, and 10 bases had no gene match. CDR3 DNA sequence: TGCGCCAGCAGCCAAGATACGGGACAGGGGATTCCAACCTACGAGCAGTACTTC. Residues: CASSQDTGQGIPTYEQYF.

This clone was observed a handful of times. The chain combines TRBV7-2 with TRBJ1-2; maybe TRBD1 (5 bases). In germline, CDR1 is SGHTA, CDR2 FQGNSA. V lost 3 bases and J 6 bases, leaving 11 bases between the germline ends. This CDR3 contains 13 residues. CDR3 DNA sequence: TGTGCCAGCAGCTTCAGGGCACTCGATGGCTACACCTTC. This sequence encodes CASSFRALDGYTF.

V is TRBV6-5 and J is TRBJ2-7; D possibly uses TRBD1 or TRBD2 (5 bases each). The CDR3 runs 13 residues. V lost 4 bases to trimming and J lost 3 bases, with 10 bases between them. Germline lookup yields CDR1 MNHEY and CDR2 SVGAGI. The CDR3 coding sequence is TGTGCCAGCAGTTCAGAGGGGAACTACGAGCAGTACTTC. Its protein is CASSSEGNYEQYF.

The chain employs TRBV5-6 and TRBJ1-1; D is undetermined. Trimming took 3 bases from V and 0 from J, leaving 15 bases between them. The CDR3 is 16 residues long. CDR1 and CDR2 from the germline V gene are SGHDT and YYEEEE. CDR3 in DNA: TGTGCCAGCAGCTCTGACCTCAGGACCCTGAACACTGAAGCTTTCTTT. Its protein product is CASSSDLRTLNTEAFF.

In DNA form, the CDR3 reads TGCAGCGTCTTTAACACCGGGGAGCTGTTTTTT. It yields the protein CSVFNTGELFF. The chain employs TRBV29-1 and TRBJ2-2; D remains unclear. Trimming removed 6 bases at V and 2 bases at J, with 4 bases between. The CDR3 length is 11 residues. In germline, CDR1 is SQVTM, CDR2 ANQGSEA.

The chain recombines TRBV25-1 with TRBJ1-6, with 7 positions matching TRBD1. Looked up from germline, CDR1 is MGHDK and CDR2 is SYGVNS. The V gene end was trimmed by 0 bases and the J gene end by 5 bases; junction bases not matched to a gene: 7. The CDR3 totals 17 residues. CDR3 protein: CASSEYGRGFNNSPLHF. DNA for the CDR3: TGTGCCAGCAGTGAATATGGCAGGGGGTTCAATAATTCACCCCTCCACTTT. Filled out from reference TRBV25-1 and TRBJ1-6, the complete variable domain reads EADIYQTPRYLVIGTGKKITLECSQTMGHDKMYWYQQDPGMELHLIHYSYGVNSTEKGDLSSESTVSRIRTEHFPLTLESARPSHTSQYLCASSEYGRGFNNSPLHFGNGTRLTVT.

The V gene is TRBV4-2, the J gene TRBJ1-6; maybe TRBD1 (5 bases). Germline CDR1 LGHNA, CDR2 YNFKEQ. The CDR3 totals 15 residues. V was pared by 0 bases and J by 7 bases, with 10 bases between. CDR3 nucleotide sequence: TGTGCCAGCAGCCAAGACATGGCAGGGAATTCACCCCTCCACTTT. As protein: CASSQDMAGNSPLHF.

V is TRBV30 and J is TRBJ1-3; D is perhaps TRBD1 (5 bases). CDR3 length: 15 residues. V gave up 3 bases and J gave up 0 bases, with 12 bases separating them. Germline CDR1 GTSNPN, CDR2 SVGIG (reference sequence). CDR3 DNA: TGTGCCTGGAGCGGACACTGGGGCTCTGGAAACACCATATATTTT. This codes for CAWSGHWGSGNTIYF.

This rearrangement joins TRBV11-2 to TRBJ1-1; D remains unclear. Per germline, CDR1 SGHAT and CDR2 FQNNGV. V was shortened by 11 bases and J by 8 bases, with 12 bases between the two germline ends. The CDR3 length is 10 residues. The DNA of the CDR3 is TGTGCCCTCGGGCCTGGGGAAGCTTTCTTT. As protein: CALGPGEAFF.

This clone was seen only once. The V gene is TRBV3-1 (or the pseudogene TRBV3-2), the J gene TRBJ1-5; D not certain. CDR1 and CDR2 from the germline V gene are LGHDT and YNNKEL (reference sequence). The CDR3 extends over 15 amino acids. Trimming left V 1 base short and J 1 base short, with 8 bases between. This chain's CDR3 is CASSQGSGSNQPQHF. The CDR3, as DNA: TGTGCCAGCAGCCAAGGATCGGGGAGCAATCAGCCCCAGCATTTT.

This chain uses TRBV24-1 with TRBJ2-2, with 9 bases matching TRBD1. The CDR3 is 17 residues long. V was clipped by 3 bases and J by 1 base; unmatched bases: 5. Per the germline V gene, CDR1 is KGHDR and CDR2 is SFDVKD. The CDR3 DNA reads as TGTGCCACCAGTGATCCCCCGGGACAGGGGAACACCGGGGAGCTGTTTTTT. It specifies CATSDPPGQGNTGELFF.

This chain joins TRBV15 and TRBJ1-6; 11 bases are a match to TRBD1. Germline loops: CDR1 LNHNV, CDR2 YYDKDF (reference sequence). The CDR3 has 20 amino acids. V was pared by 0 bases and J by 5 bases, with 12 bases of the junction left unmatched. In DNA form, the CDR3 reads TGTGCCACCAGCAGAGAAGGACAGGGGGCGAAAATCGTCCATAATTCACCCCTCCACTTT. It yields the protein CATSREGQGAKIVHNSPLHF.

This clone was counted a single time. V and J are TRBV14 and TRBJ1-6; perhaps TRBD1 as D (5 bases). Germline V CDR1 and CDR2: SGHDN, FVKESK. V was clipped by 4 bases and J by 0 bases, with 16 bases between them. The CDR3 contains 18 residues. Here the CDR3 reads CASSPSRDPSSYNSPLHF. CDR3 DNA sequence: TGTGCCAGCAGCCCTAGCAGGGACCCGAGCTCCTATAATTCACCCCTCCACTTT.

The gene calls are TRBV18 and TRBJ1-2; D is perhaps TRBD1 (5 bases). This CDR3 is 13 amino acids long. CDR1 and CDR2 from the germline V gene are KGHSH and LQKENI. V dropped 2 bases and J dropped 7 bases, with 11 bases sitting between them. The CDR3 nucleotides are TGTGCCAGCTCACCAACCAGGGAAGCTGGCTACACCTTC. Translated: CASSPTREAGYTF.

The gene calls are TRBV10-1 and TRBJ2-7; D is ambiguous. Trimming took 3 bases from V and 3 from J, leaving 24 bases between them. The CDR3 sequence is 18 residues long. Germline V gene lookup returns CDR1 WNHNN and CDR2 SYGVQD (reference sequence). As DNA, the CDR3 is TGCGCCAGCAGTGAATTAGGGTTCGGCCCGTGGAAACTCTACGAGCAGTACTTC. Translation gives CASSELGFGPWKLYEQYF.

This clone was found a few times. The chain uses TRBV27 and TRBJ2-7, with TRBD2 as a possible D gene (6 bases). The germline CDR1 and CDR2 sequences are MNHEY and SMNVEV (reference sequence). Trimming took 2 bases from V and 6 from J, leaving 11 bases between them. This CDR3 region has 13 residues. For the CDR3, the DNA is TGTGCCAGCAGTTTAAGATCGGGGGTCGAGCAGTACTTC. This encodes CASSLRSGVEQYF.

The V call is TRBV6-5, the J call TRBJ1-5; no definite D call. This CDR3 contains 13 residues. Germline V gene lookup returns CDR1 MNHEY and CDR2 SVGAGI. The germline V and J ends were trimmed by 5 bases and 0 bases, with 5 bases remaining between them. In DNA, the CDR3 is TGTGCCAGCAGTCGAAATAGCAATCAGCCCCAGCATTTT. Translation: CASSRNSNQPQHF.

CDR3 coding DNA: TGTGCCAGCAGCTTAGGTGTGGACAGGAATTCACCCCTCCACTTT. This gives the protein CASSLGVDRNSPLHF. The genes are TRBV7-6 and TRBJ1-6; 7 bases are shared with TRBD1. With 1 base clipped from V and 7 bases from J, the junction kept 4 bases outside the gene matches. CDR1 and CDR2 (germline): SGHVS, FNYEAQ. The CDR3 runs to 15 residues.